The 5 T cell receptor beta chains below were found in one sample sequenced in a study of identical twins. TCRdb processed the 5' RACE reads anew with MiXCR; each CDR3 protein has one entry. This sample has fewer than 800,000 distinct CDR3 sequences, with about 7.6% found just once. This sample was also put to use in a study of yellow fever vaccine responses in identical twins.

The sequenced material came from PBMCs. The receptors stem from a woman younger than 30 in good health.

This clonotype appeared a few times. The chain uses TRBV3-1 and TRBJ2-7; D is unresolved. Germline V CDR1 and CDR2: LGHDT, YNNKEL (reference sequence). CDR3 length equals 13 residues. The V end was cut by 6 bases, the J end by 4 bases, with 13 bases between. CDR3 amino acids: CASSPRTGYEQYV. The CDR3 nucleotides are TGTGCCAGCAGTCCCCGTACGGGTTACGAGCAGTACGTC.

This chain joins TRBV5-6 and TRBJ2-3; 12 bases match TRBD2. The ends lost 0 bases at V and 5 bases at J; junction bases unmatched: 1. This CDR3 comprises 15 residues. The germline gives CDR1 SGHDT, CDR2 YYEEEE. CDR3 nucleotide sequence: TGTGCCAGCAGCTTGGCGGGACTAGCGGGAGATACGCAGTATTTT. Encoded protein: CASSLAGLAGDTQYF.

This clonotype was seen many times. The chain combines TRBV4-1 with TRBJ2-7; 9 nucleotides line up with TRBD1. CDR3 size: 14 residues. Germline loops: CDR1 MGHRA, CDR2 YSYEKL. V shed 6 bases and J 3 bases; nucleotides not matched to a gene: 6. This CDR3 is CASRPPGQGYEQYF. The CDR3 nucleotides are TGCGCCAGCAGGCCCCCGGGACAGGGCTACGAGCAGTACTTC.

There are many counts of this clonotype. The CDR3 DNA reads TGCAGCGTTCAGTTAGCGGGAGGACCCTACAATGAGCAGTTCTTC. It is translated as CSVQLAGGPYNEQFF. This chain connects TRBV29-1 to TRBJ2-1, with 10 bases identical to TRBD2. The CDR3 totals 15 residues. After removal of 5 bases from V and 2 bases from J, the junction contained 6 bases not matched to a gene. Germline V gene data show CDR1 as SQVTM and CDR2 as ANQGSEA.

This clonotype has a count of ten or more. This sequence joins TRBV16 and TRBJ2-7; 7 nucleotides line up with TRBD2. The CDR3 totals 16 residues. CDR1 is KGHSY and CDR2 is FQNENV in the germline V gene. Trimming removed 4 bases from V and 3 bases from J; junction bases left unmatched: 12. CDR3 bases: TGTGCCAGCAGCCCCCTTGGGGGGGGGATTCACTACGAGCAGTACGTC. Protein sequence: CASSPLGGGIHYEQYV.